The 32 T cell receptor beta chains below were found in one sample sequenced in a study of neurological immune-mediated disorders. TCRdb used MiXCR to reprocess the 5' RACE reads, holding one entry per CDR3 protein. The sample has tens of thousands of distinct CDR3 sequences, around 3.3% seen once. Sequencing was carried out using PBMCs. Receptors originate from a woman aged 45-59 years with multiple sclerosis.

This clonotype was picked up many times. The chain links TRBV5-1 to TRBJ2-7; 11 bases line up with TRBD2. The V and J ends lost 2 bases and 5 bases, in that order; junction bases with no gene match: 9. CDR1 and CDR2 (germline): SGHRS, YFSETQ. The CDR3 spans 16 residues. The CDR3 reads CASSLELAGGPDEQYV. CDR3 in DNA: TGCGCCAGCAGCTTAGAATTAGCGGGGGGGCCAGACGAGCAGTACGTC.

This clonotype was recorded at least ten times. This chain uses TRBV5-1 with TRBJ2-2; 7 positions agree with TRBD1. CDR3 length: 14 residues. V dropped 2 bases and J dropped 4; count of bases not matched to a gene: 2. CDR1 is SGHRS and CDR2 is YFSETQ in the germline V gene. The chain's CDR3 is CASSFTGVTGELFF. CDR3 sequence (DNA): TGCGCCAGCAGCTTCACAGGGGTCACCGGGGAGCTGTTTTTT.

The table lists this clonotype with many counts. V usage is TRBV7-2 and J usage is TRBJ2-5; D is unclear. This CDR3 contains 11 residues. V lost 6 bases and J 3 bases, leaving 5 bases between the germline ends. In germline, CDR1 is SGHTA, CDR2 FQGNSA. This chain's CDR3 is CASSTKETQYF. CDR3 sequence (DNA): TGTGCCAGCAGTACGAAAGAGACCCAGTACTTC.

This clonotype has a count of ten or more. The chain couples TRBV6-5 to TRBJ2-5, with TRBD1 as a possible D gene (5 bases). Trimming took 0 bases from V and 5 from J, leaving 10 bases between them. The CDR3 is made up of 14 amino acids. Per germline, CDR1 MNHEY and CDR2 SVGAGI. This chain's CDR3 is CASSYSGRVETQYF. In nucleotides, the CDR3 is TGTGCCAGCAGTTACTCTGGCAGGGTTGAGACCCAGTACTTC.

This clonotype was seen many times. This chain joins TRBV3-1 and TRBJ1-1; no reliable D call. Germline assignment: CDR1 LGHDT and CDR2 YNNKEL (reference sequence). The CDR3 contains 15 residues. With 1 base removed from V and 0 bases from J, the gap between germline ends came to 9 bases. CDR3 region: CASSQVGRVNTEAFF. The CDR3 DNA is TGTGCCAGCAGCCAAGTTGGAAGGGTGAACACTGAAGCTTTCTTT.

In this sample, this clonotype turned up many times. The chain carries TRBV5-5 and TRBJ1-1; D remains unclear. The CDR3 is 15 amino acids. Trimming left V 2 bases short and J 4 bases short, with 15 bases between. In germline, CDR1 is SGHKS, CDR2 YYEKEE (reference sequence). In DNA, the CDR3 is TGTGCCAGCAGCTTATTTTCCGGACGGTCCACTGAAGCTTTCTTT. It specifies CASSLFSGRSTEAFF.

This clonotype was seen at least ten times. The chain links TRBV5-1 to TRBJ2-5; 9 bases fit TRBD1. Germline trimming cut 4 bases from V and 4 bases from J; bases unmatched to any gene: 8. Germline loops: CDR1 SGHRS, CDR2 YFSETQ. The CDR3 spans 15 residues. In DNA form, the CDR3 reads TGCGCCAGCAGCGCCGGACAGGGGAGGGGAGAGACCCAGTACTTC. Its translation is CASSAGQGRGETQYF.

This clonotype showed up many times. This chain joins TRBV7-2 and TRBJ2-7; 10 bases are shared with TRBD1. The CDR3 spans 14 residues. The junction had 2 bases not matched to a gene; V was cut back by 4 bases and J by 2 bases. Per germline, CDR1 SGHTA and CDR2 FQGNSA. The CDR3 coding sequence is TGTGCCAGCAGCTCCGGGACAGGGGCCTACGAGCAGTACTTC. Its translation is CASSSGTGAYEQYF.

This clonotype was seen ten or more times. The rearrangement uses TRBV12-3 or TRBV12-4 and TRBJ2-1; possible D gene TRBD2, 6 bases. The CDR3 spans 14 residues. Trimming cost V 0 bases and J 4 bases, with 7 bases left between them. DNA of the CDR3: TGTGCCAGCAGTTTAGCGGGGGGATACAATGAGCAGTTCTTC. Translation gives CASSLAGGYNEQFF.

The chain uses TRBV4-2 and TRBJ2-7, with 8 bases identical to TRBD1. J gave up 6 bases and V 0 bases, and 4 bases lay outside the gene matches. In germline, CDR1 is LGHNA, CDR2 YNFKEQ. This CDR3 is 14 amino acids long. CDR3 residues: CASSQDQGAFEQYF. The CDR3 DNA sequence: TGTGCCAGCAGCCAAGATCAGGGGGCCTTCGAGCAGTACTTC.

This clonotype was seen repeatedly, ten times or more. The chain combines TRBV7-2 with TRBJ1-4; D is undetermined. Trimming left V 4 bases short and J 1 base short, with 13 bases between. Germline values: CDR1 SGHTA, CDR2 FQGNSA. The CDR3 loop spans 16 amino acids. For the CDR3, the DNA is TGTGCCAGCAGCTACCTGGGGAGCGGAACTAATGAAAAACTGTTTTTT. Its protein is CASSYLGSGTNEKLFF.

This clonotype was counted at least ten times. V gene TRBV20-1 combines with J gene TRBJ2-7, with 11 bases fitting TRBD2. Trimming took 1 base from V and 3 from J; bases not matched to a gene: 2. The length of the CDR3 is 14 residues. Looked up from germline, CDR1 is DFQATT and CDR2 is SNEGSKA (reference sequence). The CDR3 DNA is TGCAGTGCTAGAGGACTAGCGGGACTCTACGAGCAGTACTTC. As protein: CSARGLAGLYEQYF.

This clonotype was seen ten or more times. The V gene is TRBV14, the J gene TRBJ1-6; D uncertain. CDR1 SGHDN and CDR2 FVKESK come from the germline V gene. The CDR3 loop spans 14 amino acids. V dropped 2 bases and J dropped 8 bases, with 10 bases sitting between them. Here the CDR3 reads CASSQQAGYSPLHF. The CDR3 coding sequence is TGTGCCAGCAGCCAACAGGCGGGGTATTCACCCCTCCACTTT.

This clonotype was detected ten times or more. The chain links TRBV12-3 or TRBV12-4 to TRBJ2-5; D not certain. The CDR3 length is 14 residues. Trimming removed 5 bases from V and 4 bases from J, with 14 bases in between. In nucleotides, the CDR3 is TGTGCCAGCAGTGTAATAGGGTCAGGAGAGACCCAGTACTTC. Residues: CASSVIGSGETQYF.

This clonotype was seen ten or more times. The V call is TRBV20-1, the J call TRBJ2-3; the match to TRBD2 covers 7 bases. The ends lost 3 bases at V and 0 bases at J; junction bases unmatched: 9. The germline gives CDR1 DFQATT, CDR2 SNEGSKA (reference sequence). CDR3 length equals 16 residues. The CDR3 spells CSASPGLGGSTDTQYF. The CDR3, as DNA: TGCAGTGCTAGCCCCGGTTTGGGGGGGAGCACAGATACGCAGTATTTT.

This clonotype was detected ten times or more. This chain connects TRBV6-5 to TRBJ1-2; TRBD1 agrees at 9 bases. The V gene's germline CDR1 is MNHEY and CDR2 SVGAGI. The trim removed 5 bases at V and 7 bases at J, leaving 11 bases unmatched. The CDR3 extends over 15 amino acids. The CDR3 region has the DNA TGTGCCAGCAGTGAAGAAGGGACAGGGTGGCCTGGCTACACCTTC. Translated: CASSEEGTGWPGYTF.

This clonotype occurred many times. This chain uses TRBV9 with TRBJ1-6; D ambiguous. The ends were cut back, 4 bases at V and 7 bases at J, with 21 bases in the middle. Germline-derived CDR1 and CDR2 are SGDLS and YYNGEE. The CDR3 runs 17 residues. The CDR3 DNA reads TGTGCCAGCAGCCCCCTCCCCAAGGGAACGGGCAATTCACCCCTCCACTTT. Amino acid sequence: CASSPLPKGTGNSPLHF.

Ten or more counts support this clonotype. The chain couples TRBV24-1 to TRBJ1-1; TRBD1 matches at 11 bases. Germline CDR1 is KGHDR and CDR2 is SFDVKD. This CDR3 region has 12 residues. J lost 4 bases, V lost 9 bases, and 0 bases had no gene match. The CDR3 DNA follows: TGTGCCACCGGGACAGGGGGCACTGAAGCTTTCTTT. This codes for CATGTGGTEAFF.

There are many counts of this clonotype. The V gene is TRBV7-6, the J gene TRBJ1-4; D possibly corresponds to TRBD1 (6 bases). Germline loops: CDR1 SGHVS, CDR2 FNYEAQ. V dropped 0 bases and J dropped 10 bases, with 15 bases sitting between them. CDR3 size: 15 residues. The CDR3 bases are TGTGCCAGCAGCTTAGCGCTCGGGGGCACGATAAAACTGTTTTTT. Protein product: CASSLALGGTIKLFF.

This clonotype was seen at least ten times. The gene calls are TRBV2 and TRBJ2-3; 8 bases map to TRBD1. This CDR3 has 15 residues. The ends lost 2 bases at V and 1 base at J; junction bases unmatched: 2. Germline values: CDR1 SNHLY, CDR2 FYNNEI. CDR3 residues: CASSEKDRGTDTQYF. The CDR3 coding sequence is TGTGCCAGCAGTGAAAAGGACAGGGGCACAGATACGCAGTATTTT.

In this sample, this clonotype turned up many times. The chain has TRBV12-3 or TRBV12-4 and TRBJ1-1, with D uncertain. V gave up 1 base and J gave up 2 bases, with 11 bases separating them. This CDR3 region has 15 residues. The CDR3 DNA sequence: TGTGCCAGCAGTTTAGATCGGGGTGGAAACACTGAAGCTTTCTTT. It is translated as CASSLDRGGNTEAFF.

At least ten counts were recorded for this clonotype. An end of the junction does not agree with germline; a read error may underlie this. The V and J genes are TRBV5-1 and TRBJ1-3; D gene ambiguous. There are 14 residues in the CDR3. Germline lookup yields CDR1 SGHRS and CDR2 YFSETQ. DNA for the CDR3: TGTGCCAGCAGCTTAGATGGGAGTGGAAACACCATATATTTT. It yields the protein CASSLDGSGNTIYF.

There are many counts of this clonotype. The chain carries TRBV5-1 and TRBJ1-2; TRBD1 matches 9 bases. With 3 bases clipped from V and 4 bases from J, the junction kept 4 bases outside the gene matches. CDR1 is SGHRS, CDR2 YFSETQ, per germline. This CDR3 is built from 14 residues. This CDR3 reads CASSSGQGSYGYTF. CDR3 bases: TGCGCCAGCAGCTCGGGACAGGGAAGCTATGGCTACACCTTC.

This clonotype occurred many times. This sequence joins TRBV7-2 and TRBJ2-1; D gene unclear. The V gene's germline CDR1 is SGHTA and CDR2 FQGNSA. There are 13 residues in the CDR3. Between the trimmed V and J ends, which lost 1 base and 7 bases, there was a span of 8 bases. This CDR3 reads CASSLVWGNEQFF. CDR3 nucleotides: TGTGCCAGCAGCTTAGTTTGGGGAAATGAGCAGTTCTTC.

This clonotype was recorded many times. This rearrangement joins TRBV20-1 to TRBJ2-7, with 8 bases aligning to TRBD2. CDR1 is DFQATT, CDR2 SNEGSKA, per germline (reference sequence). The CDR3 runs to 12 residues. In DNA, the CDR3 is TGCAAGGGCGGGACTAGTCCCTACGAGCAGTACTTC. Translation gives CKGGTSPYEQYF.

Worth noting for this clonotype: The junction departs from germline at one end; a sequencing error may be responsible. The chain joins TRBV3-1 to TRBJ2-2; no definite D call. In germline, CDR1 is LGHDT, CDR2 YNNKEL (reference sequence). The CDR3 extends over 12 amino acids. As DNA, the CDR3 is TGTGACAGCAGCAAATTCACCGGGGAGCTGTTTTTT. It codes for CDSSKFTGELFF.

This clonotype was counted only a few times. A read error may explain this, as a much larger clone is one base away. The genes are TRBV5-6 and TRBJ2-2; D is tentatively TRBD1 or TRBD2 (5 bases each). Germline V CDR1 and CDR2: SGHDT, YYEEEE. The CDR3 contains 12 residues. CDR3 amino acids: CASSRTTGALFF. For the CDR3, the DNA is TGTGCCAGCAGCCGAACTACCGGGGCGCTGTTTTTT. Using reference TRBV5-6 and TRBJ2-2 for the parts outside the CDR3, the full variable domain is DAGVTQSPTHLIKTRGQQVTLRCSPKSGHDTVSWYQQALGQGPQFIFQYYEEEERQRGNFPDRFSGHQFPNYSSELNVNALLLGDSALYLCASSRTTGALFFGEGSRLTVL.

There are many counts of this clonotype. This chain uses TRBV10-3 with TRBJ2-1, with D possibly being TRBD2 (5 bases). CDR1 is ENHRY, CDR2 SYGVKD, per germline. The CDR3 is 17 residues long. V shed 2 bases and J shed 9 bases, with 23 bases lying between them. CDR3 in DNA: TGTGCCATCAGTGAGCCTAAGGCTAGTACGGGGTACGGTGAGCAGTTCTTC. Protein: CAISEPKASTGYGEQFF.

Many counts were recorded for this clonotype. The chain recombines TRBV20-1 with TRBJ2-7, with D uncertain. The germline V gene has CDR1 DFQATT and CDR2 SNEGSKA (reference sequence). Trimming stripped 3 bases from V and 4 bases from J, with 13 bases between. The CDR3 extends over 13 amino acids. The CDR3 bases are TGCAGTGCTAGTCCCGGGTTCCTATACGAGCAGTACTTC. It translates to CSASPGFLYEQYF.

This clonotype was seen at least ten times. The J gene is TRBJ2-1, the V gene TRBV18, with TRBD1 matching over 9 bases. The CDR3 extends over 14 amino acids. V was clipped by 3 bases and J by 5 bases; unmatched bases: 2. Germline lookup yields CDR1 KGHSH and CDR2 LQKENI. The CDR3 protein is CASSPRTGDNEQFF. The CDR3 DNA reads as TGTGCCAGCTCACCCCGGACAGGGGACAATGAGCAGTTCTTC.

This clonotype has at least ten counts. CDR3 protein: CSADPTGYNEQFF. Written as DNA, the CDR3 is TGCAGTGCCGATCCGACAGGCTACAATGAGCAGTTCTTC. The chain couples TRBV20-1 to TRBJ2-1; possible D gene TRBD1, 6 bases. Trimming shortened V by 6 bases and J by 3 bases, and 12 bases separated the two germline ends. CDR1 DFQATT and CDR2 SNEGSKA come from the germline V gene (reference sequence). CDR3 length: 13 residues.

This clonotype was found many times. CDR3 sequence reads: CASSDTRLTSSYEQYF. Here the CDR3 DNA reads TGTGCCAGCAGTGATACAAGACTAACCAGCTCCTACGAGCAGTACTTC. The chain has TRBV2 and TRBJ2-7; the D gene is possibly TRBD2 (5 bases). Trimming left V 3 bases short and J 0 bases short, with 15 bases between. The germline V gene has CDR1 SNHLY and CDR2 FYNNEI. There are 16 residues in the CDR3.